This T cell receptor (beta chain) was identified during a study of monozygotic twins with inflammatory bowel disease. Findings and limits, study-wide: Repertoires of patients may have been made more variable by differing immunosuppressive treatments. Among IBD patients, fewer clonotypes were shared with others than among healthy twins, especially with disease activity.

The germline CDR1 and CDR2 sequences are SGHTA and FQGNSA. The CDR3 is 15 amino acids. TCRdb re-called the 5' RACE reads; one entry per CDR3 protein, DNA not given. This sample's clone table lists 93,000 or so distinct CDR3 sequences. Blood was drawn once per donor, and each sample measured 2.5 to 3 ml. As to this clonotype: What it binds is unknown.

The chain carries TRBV7-2 and TRBJ2-5; TCRdb selects TRBD2, and the lack of DNA leaves this call unchecked. The TCR sequence derives from a human donor with ulcerative colitis or Crohn's disease, or a healthy co-twin of an affected twin (not recorded which). The sequenced sample was blood. CDR3: CASSLVVGRFETQYF.